The 24 T cell receptor beta chains below were found in one sample sequenced in a study of post-analysis software for immune sequencing data. No antigen is known for these receptors. The library was made from cDNA and included unique molecular identifiers. One entry per CDR3 protein results from TCRdb running MiXCR on the PCR reads. Here the sample spans more than 500,000 distinct CDR3 sequences, around 31% being singletons. Study observations and caveats: With TRBV5-6, TRBV5-1 and TRBV20-1 included, about five TRBV segments were more frequent in patients than in controls.

Sequencing was performed on blood. Receptors were obtained from a girl under 18 with multiple sclerosis.

The table lists this clonotype with a few counts. V is TRBV6-5 and J is TRBJ2-1; D perhaps matches TRBD2 (6 bases). Germline CDR1 reads MNHEY; CDR2 reads SVGAGI. The CDR3 loop spans 16 amino acids. The V end lost 4 bases, the J end lost 8 bases, and 21 bases lay between the germline ends. The CDR3 loop is CASSSTRTSGFHEQFF. CDR3 DNA sequence: TGTGCCAGCAGTTCAACTAGGACCAGCGGGTTTCATGAGCAGTTCTTC.

This clonotype was picked up a small number of times. The chain recombines TRBV5-1 with TRBJ2-3; maybe TRBD2 (6 bases). V was pared by 0 bases and J by 2 bases, with 13 bases between. The germline gives CDR1 SGHRS, CDR2 YFSETQ. CDR3 length: 16 residues. The CDR3 spells CASSLGLVAPTDTQYF. The CDR3 DNA sequence: TGCGCCAGCAGCTTGGGACTAGTCGCTCCCACAGATACGCAGTATTTT.

The sample holds one count of this clonotype. The chain uses TRBV4-1 and TRBJ1-4, with a tentative D call TRBD1 (5 bases). The germline V gene encodes CDR1 MGHRA and CDR2 YSYEKL. The ends were cut back, 3 bases at V and 7 bases at J, with 18 bases in the middle. This CDR3 comprises 16 residues. CDR3 in DNA: TGCGCCAGCAGCCAGACTGCTGGGGGTAGGGGTGAAAAACTGTTTTTT. Translated, it gives CASSQTAGGRGEKLFF.

V and J are TRBV12-3 or TRBV12-4 and TRBJ2-1; D not certain. The ends were cut back, 5 bases at V and 0 bases at J, with 8 bases in the middle. This CDR3 contains 14 residues. Here the CDR3 reads CASSVNSSYNEQFF. The CDR3 DNA reads TGTGCCAGCAGTGTTAATAGCTCCTACAATGAGCAGTTCTTC.

The chain has TRBV11-2 and TRBJ1-2; TRBD1 aligns across 10 bases. The CDR3 contains 12 residues. V trimming: 5 bases; J trimming: 7 bases; junction bases outside the gene matches: 1. Germline V lookup: CDR1 SGHAT, CDR2 FQNNGV. The CDR3 loop reads CASSGTGVGYTF. In DNA form, the CDR3 reads TGTGCCAGCAGCGGGACAGGGGTTGGCTACACCTTC.

This clonotype occurred once. The V call is TRBV5-1, the J call TRBJ1-3, with 7 bases lining up with TRBD1. This CDR3 has 16 amino acids. Per the germline V gene, CDR1 is SGHRS and CDR2 is YFSETQ. Losses at the gene ends were 3 bases for V and 4 bases for J; bases not matched to a gene: 10. CDR3 region: CASSSASTGTGNTIYF. In DNA form, the CDR3 reads TGCGCCAGCAGCTCAGCCTCGACAGGGACCGGAAACACCATATATTTT.

This clonotype has more than one count but fewer than ten. The chain joins TRBV7-9 to TRBJ2-3; D is uncertain. The germline CDR1 and CDR2 sequences are SEHNR and FQNEAQ (reference sequence). The ends were cut back, 5 bases at V and 4 bases at J, with 16 bases in the middle. This CDR3 comprises 15 residues. The DNA for the CDR3 is TGTGCCAGCAGCCCCCGGTTGGGGTCGCCAGATACGCAGTATTTT. Amino acid sequence: CASSPRLGSPDTQYF. The full variable domain, rest sourced from reference TRBV7-9 and TRBJ2-3, is DTGVSQNPRHKITKRGQNVTFRCDPISEHNRLYWYRQTLGQGPEFLTYFQNEAQLEKSRLLSDRFSAERPKGSFSTLEIQRTEQGDSAMYLCASSPRLGSPDTQYFGPGTRLTVL.

There are many counts of this clonotype. CDR3 amino acids: CASRGQGNQPQHF. DNA of the CDR3: TGTGCCAGCAGGGGACAGGGAAACCAGCCCCAGCATTTT. This chain uses TRBV6-6 with TRBJ1-5; the match to TRBD1 covers 9 bases. From germline, CDR1 is MNHNY and CDR2 SVGAGI (reference sequence). The V gene end was trimmed by 6 bases and the J gene end by 7 bases; junction bases not matched to a gene: 4. CDR3 length: 13 residues.

The rearrangement links TRBV6-5 to TRBJ1-2; perhaps TRBD1 as D (6 bases). This CDR3 spans 14 amino acids. In germline, CDR1 is MNHEY, CDR2 SVGAGI. The V gene lost 1 base and the J gene lost 7 bases, with 13 bases spanning the gap. The CDR3 is CASSYWQGQGGYTF. The CDR3 DNA sequence: TGTGCCAGCAGTTACTGGCAGGGGCAGGGTGGCTACACCTTC.

Comment on this clonotype: The germline gene is not matched at one end of the junction; a read error may be the cause. The rearrangement links TRBV29-1 to TRBJ2-1, with D uncertain. Germline lookup yields CDR1 SQVTM and CDR2 ANQGSEA. This CDR3 region has 12 residues. The CDR3 region has the DNA TGCAGCGGTGAAAGCTCCTACAATGAGCAGTTCTTC. The encoded protein is CSGESSYNEQFF.

J is TRBJ2-1 and V is TRBV10-3; D may be TRBD1 or TRBD2 (5 bases each). This CDR3 has 16 amino acids. The V end lost 6 bases, the J end lost 7 bases, and 22 bases lay between the germline ends. Germline V gene lookup returns CDR1 ENHRY and CDR2 SYGVKD. The chain's CDR3 is CAIRSTDRGIGNEQFF. CDR3 in DNA: TGTGCCATCAGGAGCACCGACAGAGGGATAGGGAATGAGCAGTTCTTC.

The rearrangement links TRBV5-1 to TRBJ2-7, with 8 bases aligning to TRBD2. CDR1 SGHRS and CDR2 YFSETQ come from the germline V gene. Trimming took 0 bases from V and 3 from J; bases not matched to a gene: 11. The CDR3 loop spans 17 amino acids. CDR3 DNA: TGCGCCAGCAGCTTGGCGGGGGGGCTCACACGCCTCTACGAGCAGTACTTC. It encodes CASSLAGGLTRLYEQYF.

A few counts support this clonotype. V gene TRBV4-1 combines with J gene TRBJ1-5; no definite D call. Germline assignment: CDR1 MGHRA and CDR2 YSYEKL. V shed 4 bases and J shed 5 bases, with 18 bases lying between them. This CDR3 comprises 16 residues. Here the CDR3 reads CASSLSNTDTYQPQHF. CDR3 bases: TGCGCCAGCAGCCTCAGCAACACCGACACCTATCAGCCCCAGCATTTT.

The rearrangement uses TRBV5-1 and TRBJ2-5; no firm D call. The CDR3 is 12 amino acids. Germline V CDR1 and CDR2: SGHRS, YFSETQ. Deletions cut 3 bases from V and 5 bases from J, with 8 bases between. CDR3: CASSSTVETQYF. The CDR3 bases are TGCGCCAGCAGCTCCACGGTGGAGACCCAGTACTTC.

V is TRBV20-1 and J is TRBJ2-2; 7 nucleotides align to TRBD2. The CDR3 length is 14 residues. Germline lookup yields CDR1 DFQATT and CDR2 SNEGSKA (reference sequence). V lost 8 bases to trimming and J lost 5 bases; unmatched junction nucleotides: 11. The CDR3 is CSTIPGGRTGELFF. In DNA, the CDR3 is TGCAGTACTATACCCGGGGGGAGGACCGGGGAGCTGTTTTTT.

The chain uses TRBV6-5 and TRBJ2-3; 7 bases align to TRBD1. V dropped 1 base and J dropped 1; count of bases not matched to a gene: 8. The CDR3 loop spans 17 amino acids. The germline gives CDR1 MNHEY, CDR2 SVGAGI. The CDR3 DNA reads as TGTGCCAGCAGTTACTGGGCGGCTGGACAGGGCACAGATACGCAGTATTTT. Translation: CASSYWAAGQGTDTQYF.

The chain combines TRBV29-1 with TRBJ2-2; D unresolved. The germline V gene has CDR1 SQVTM and CDR2 ANQGSEA. The CDR3 covers 11 residues. CDR3 sequence reads: CSVLNTGELFF. CDR3 nucleotides: TGCAGTGTCCTGAACACCGGGGAGCTGTTTTTT.

The chain has TRBV7-9 and TRBJ1-4; D not certain. Trimming took off 5 bases at V and 10 bases at J, with 8 bases between the two ends. Germline CDR1 reads SEHNR; CDR2 reads FQNEAQ (reference sequence). CDR3 length: 11 residues. CDR3 DNA: TGTGCCAGCAGCGGTGAAGGAAAACTGTTTTTT. It is translated as CASSGEGKLFF.

This clonotype was seen a handful of times. The CDR3 coding sequence is TGTGCCAGCAGCTTAGCGGGGACGGGCCTAGCCAAAAACATTCAGTACTTC. This sequence encodes CASSLAGTGLAKNIQYF. V usage is TRBV11-2 and J usage is TRBJ2-4; D possibly uses TRBD1 or TRBD2 (5 bases each). From germline, CDR1 is SGHAT and CDR2 FQNNGV. V lost 1 base, J lost 0 bases, and 13 bases lay in between. The CDR3 is 17 residues long.

This sequence joins TRBV24-1 and TRBJ2-6, with unresolved D. Germline V lookup: CDR1 KGHDR, CDR2 SFDVKD. The V gene lost 5 bases and the J gene lost 3 bases, with 7 bases spanning the gap. The CDR3 is made up of 14 amino acids. The CDR3 loop is CATSARGGANVLTF. CDR3 nucleotides: TGTGCCACCAGTGCCCGAGGTGGGGCCAACGTCCTGACTTTC.

This rearrangement joins TRBV20-1 to TRBJ1-3, with D unresolved. Germline V gene data show CDR1 as DFQATT and CDR2 as SNEGSKA (reference sequence). This CDR3 is 16 amino acids long. The V gene lost 4 bases and the J gene lost 0 bases, with 16 bases spanning the gap. The CDR3 DNA follows: TGCAGTGCTAACCGGAGAACCACTTCCTCTGGAAACACCATATATTTT. Translating it yields CSANRRTTSSGNTIYF.

The chain couples TRBV6-6 to TRBJ2-4; unclear D gene. TRBJ2-5 explains the end of the DNA better; the J call may be wrong. The CDR3 is made up of 14 amino acids. The V gene's germline CDR1 is MNHNY and CDR2 SVGAGI (reference sequence). Here the CDR3 reads CASSYSRQQETQYF. CDR3 sequence (DNA): TGTGCCAGCAGTTACTCGCGGCAGCAAGAGACCCAGTACTTC.

This clonotype was detected only a few times. The chain employs TRBV2 and TRBJ2-3, with D perhaps matching TRBD2 (6 bases). The CDR3 spans 14 residues. Trimming took off 0 bases at V and 3 bases at J, with 7 bases between the two ends. CDR1 and CDR2 from the germline V gene are SNHLY and FYNNEI. CDR3 in DNA: TGTGCCAGCAGTGAAGCCGCGGGAACAGATACGCAGTATTTT. Protein: CASSEAAGTDTQYF.

This clonotype was recorded a few times. The chain employs TRBV10-3 and TRBJ1-2; 9 positions agree with TRBD1. This CDR3 has 14 residues. From germline, CDR1 is ENHRY and CDR2 SYGVKD. V was clipped by 6 bases and J by 3 bases; unmatched bases: 5. The CDR3 region is CAIRLTGGDYGYTF. The DNA of the CDR3 is TGTGCCATCAGATTGACAGGGGGGGACTATGGCTACACCTTC.